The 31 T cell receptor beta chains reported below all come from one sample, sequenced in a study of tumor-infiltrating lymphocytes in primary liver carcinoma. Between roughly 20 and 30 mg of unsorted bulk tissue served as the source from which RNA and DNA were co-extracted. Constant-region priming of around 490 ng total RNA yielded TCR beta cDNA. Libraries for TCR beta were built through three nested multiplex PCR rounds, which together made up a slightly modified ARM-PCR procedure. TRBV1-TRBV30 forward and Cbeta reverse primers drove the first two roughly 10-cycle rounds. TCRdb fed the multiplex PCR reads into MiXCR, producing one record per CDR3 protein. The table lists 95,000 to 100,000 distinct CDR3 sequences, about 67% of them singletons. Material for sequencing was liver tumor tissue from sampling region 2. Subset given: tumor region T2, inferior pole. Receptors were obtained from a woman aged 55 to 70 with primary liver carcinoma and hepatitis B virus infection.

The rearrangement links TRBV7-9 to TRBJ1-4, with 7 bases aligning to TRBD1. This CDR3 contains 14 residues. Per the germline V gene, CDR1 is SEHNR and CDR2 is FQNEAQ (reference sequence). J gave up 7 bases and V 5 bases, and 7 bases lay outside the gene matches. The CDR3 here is CASSRDRDGEKLFF. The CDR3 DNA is TGTGCCAGCAGCCGCGACAGGGACGGTGAAAAACTGTTTTTT.

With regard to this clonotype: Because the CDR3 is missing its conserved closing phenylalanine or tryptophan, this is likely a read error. CDR3: CASSLSTGDLAKNIQYY. The CDR3 DNA is TGTGCCAGTAGCTTATCTACCGGGGACTTAGCCAAAAACATTCAGTACTAC. J is TRBJ2-4 and V is TRBV11-2; D might be TRBD2 (6 bases). The germline V gene encodes CDR1 SGHAT and CDR2 FQNNGV. The CDR3 has 17 residues.

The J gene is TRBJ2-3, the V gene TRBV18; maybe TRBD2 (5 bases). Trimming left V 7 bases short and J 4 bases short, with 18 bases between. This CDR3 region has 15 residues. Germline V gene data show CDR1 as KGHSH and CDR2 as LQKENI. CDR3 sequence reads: CASCWNGLGADTQYF. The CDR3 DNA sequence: TGTGCCAGCTGCTGGAACGGGTTGGGAGCAGATACGCAGTATTTT.

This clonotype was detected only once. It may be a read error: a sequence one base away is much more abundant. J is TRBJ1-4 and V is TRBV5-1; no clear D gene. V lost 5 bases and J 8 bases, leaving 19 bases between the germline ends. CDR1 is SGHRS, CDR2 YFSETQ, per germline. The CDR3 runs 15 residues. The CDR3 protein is CASRASVFPQEKLFF. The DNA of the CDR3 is TGCGCCAGCAGGGCCTCAGTGTTCCCACAGGAAAAACTGTTTTTT.

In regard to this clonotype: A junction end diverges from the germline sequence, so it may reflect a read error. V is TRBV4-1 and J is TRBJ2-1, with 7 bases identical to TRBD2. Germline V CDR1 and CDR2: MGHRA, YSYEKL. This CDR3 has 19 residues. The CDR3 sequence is CANSQVGAGSVSSYNEQFF. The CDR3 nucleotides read TGCGCCAACAGCCAAGTAGGAGCGGGGTCAGTTAGCTCCTACAATGAGCAGTTCTTC.

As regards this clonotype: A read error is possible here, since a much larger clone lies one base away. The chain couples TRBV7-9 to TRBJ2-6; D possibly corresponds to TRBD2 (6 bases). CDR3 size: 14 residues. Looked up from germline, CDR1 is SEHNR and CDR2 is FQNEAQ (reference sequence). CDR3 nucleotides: TGTGCCATCAGCTTAGCTGGCGGGACCAACGTCCTGACTTTC. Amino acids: CAISLAGGTNVLTF.

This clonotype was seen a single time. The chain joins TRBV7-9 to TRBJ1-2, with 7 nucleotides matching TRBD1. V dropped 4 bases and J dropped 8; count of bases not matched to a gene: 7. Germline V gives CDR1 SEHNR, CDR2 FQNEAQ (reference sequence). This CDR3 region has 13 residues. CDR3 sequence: CASSYGEGAGYTF. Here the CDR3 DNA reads TGTGCCAGCAGCTATGGGGAGGGGGCCGGCTACACCTTC.

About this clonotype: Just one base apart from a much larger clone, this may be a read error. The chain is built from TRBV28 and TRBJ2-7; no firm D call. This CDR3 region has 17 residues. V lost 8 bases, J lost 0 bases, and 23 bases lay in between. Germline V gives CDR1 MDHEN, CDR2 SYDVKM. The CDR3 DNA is TGTGCCAGCCCACCGACGCTCGACAACCCGAGCTCCTACGAGCAGTACTTC. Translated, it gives CASPPTLDNPSSYEQYF.

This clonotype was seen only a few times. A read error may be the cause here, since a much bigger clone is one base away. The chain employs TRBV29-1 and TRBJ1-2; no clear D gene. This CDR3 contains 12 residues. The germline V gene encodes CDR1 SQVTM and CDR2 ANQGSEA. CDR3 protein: CSVEANNYGYAF. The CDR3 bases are TGCAGCGTTGAGGCCAACAATTATGGCTACGCCTTC.

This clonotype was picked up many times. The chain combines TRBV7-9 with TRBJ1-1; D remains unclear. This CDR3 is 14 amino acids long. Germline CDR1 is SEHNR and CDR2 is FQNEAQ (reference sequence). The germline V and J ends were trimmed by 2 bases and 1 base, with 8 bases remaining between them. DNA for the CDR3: TGTGCCAGCAGCTTAATGTCAGAGAACACTGAAGCTTTCTTT. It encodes CASSLMSENTEAFF.

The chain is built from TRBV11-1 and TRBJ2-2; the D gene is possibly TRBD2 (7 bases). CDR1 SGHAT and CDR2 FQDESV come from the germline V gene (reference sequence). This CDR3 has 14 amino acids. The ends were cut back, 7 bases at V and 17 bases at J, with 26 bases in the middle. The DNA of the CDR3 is TGTGCCAGCATACCGAGCCTTGATACCGGGGGGCTTTTTTTT. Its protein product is CASIPSLDTGGLFF.

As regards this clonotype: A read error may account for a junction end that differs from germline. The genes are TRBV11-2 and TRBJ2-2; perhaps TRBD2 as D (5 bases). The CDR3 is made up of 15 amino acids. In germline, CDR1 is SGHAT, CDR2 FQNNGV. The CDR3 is CASSPQQGPIGELLF. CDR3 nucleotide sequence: TGTGCCAGCAGCCCTCAGCAAGGACCGATCGGGGAGCTGTTATTT. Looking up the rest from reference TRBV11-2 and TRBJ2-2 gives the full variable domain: EAGVAQSPRYKIIEKRQSVAFWCNPISGHATLYWYQQILGQGPKLLIQFQNNGVVDDSQLPKDRFSAERLKGVDSTLKIQPAKLEDSAVYLCASSPQQGPIGELLFGEGSRLTVL.

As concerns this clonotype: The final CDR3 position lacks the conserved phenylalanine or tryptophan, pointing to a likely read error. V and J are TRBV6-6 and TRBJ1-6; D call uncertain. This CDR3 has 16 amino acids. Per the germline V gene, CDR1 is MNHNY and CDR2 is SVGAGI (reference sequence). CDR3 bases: TGTACCAGCAGTTACTCGATGGCGGGGAATGGGTCACCCCTCCACTTG. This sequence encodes CTSSYSMAGNGSPLHL.

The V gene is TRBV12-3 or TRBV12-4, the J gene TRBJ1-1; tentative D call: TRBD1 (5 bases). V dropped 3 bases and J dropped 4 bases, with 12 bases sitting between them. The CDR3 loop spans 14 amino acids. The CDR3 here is CASSLGHKTTEAFF. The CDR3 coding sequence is TGTGCCAGCAGTTTGGGGCACAAGACCACTGAAGCTTTCTTT.

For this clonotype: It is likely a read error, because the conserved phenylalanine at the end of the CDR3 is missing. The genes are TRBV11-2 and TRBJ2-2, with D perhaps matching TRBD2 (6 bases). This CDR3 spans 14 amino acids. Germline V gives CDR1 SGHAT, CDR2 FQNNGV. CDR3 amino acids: CASSSGPTVGGLFL. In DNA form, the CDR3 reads TGTGCCAGCAGCTCGGGACCTACAGTCGGGGGGCTGTTTCTT.

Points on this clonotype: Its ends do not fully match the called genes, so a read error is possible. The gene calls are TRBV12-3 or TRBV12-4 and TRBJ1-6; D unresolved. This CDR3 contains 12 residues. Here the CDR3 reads CASSHLASLLHF. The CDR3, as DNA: TGTGCCAGCAGTCACCTTGCTTCACTCCTCCACTTT.

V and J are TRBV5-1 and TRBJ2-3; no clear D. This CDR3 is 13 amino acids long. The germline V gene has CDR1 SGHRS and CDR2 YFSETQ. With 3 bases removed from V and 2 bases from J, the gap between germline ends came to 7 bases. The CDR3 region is CASSSISTDTQYF. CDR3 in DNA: TGCGCCAGCAGCTCCATTTCCACAGATACGCAGTATTTT.

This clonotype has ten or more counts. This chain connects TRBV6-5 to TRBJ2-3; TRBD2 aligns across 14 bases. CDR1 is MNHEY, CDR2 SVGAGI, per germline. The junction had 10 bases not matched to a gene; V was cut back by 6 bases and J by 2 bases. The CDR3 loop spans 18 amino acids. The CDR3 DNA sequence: TGTGCCAGCAGCCGACCGCCGACTAGCGGGAGGGTCACAGATACGCAGTATTTT. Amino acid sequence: CASSRPPTSGRVTDTQYF.

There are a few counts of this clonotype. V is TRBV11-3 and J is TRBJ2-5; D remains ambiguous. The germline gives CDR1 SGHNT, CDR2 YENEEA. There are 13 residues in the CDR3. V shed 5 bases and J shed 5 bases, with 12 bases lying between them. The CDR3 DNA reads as TGTGCCAGCAGCCCGCCAGTGGGGGAGACCCAGTACTTC. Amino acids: CASSPPVGETQYF.

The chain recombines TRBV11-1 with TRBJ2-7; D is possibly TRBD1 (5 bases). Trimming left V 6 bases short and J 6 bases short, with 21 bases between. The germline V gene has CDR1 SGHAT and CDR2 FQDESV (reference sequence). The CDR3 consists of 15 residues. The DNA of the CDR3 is TGTGCCAGCAGGCCTCGAACAGCAGGGCTACGCGAGCAGTACTTC. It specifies CASRPRTAGLREQYF. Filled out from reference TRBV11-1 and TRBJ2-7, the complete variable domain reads EAEVAQSPRYKITEKSQAVAFWCDPISGHATLYWYRQILGQGPELLVQFQDESVVDDSQLPKDRFSAERLKGVDSTLKIQPAELGDSAMYLCASRPRTAGLREQYFGPGTRLTVT.

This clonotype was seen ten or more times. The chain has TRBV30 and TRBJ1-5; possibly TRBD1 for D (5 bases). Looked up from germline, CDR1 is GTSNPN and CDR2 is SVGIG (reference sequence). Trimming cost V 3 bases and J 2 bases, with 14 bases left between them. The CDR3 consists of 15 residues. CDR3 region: CAWRRGGDGNQPQHF. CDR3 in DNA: TGTGCCTGGAGGCGAGGCGGGGACGGCAATCAGCCCCAGCATTTT.

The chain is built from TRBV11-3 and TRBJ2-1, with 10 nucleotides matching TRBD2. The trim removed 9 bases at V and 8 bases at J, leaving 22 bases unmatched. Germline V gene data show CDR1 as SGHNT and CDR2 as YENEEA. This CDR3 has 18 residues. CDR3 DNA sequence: TGTGCCAGTACCTTAGAAAGGGAGGGGGCTAGCGGGAGCTATGAGCAGTTCTTC. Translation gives CASTLEREGASGSYEQFF.

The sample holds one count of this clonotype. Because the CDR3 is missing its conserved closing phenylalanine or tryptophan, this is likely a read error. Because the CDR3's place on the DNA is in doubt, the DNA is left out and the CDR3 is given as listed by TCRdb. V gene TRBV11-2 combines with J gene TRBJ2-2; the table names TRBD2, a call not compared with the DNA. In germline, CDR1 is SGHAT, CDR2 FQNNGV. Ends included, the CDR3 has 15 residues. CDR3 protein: CASSPPQGPTGELSL.

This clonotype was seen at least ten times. The CDR3 region has the DNA TGTGCCAGCAGCCAAGTAGGGCGTGGGGGCACTGAAGCTTTCTTT. Residues: CASSQVGRGGTEAFF. V usage is TRBV14 and J usage is TRBJ1-1; D might be TRBD1 (5 bases). Per germline, CDR1 SGHDN and CDR2 FVKESK. The CDR3 loop spans 15 amino acids. V lost 1 base to trimming and J lost 4 bases, with 13 bases between them.

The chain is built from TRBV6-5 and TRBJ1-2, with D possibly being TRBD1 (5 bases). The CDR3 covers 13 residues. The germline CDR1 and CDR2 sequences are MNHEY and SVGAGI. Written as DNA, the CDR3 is TGTGTCAGTAGTACCCCCCCCAGGGATGGCTACACCTTC. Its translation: CVSSTPPRDGYTF.

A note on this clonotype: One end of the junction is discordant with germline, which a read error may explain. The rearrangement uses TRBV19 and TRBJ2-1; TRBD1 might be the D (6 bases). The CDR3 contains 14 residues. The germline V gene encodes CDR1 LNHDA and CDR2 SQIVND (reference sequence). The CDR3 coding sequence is TGTGCCAGTATTATTGACAGGTCCTACAATGAGCAGCTCTTC. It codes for CASIIDRSYNEQLF.

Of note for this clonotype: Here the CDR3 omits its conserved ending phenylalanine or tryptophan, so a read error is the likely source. The CDR3 is CATTHGDTQYL. The CDR3 DNA sequence: TGTGCCACTACACATGGCGATACGCAGTATCTT. The V call is TRBV10-3, the J call TRBJ2-3; D call uncertain. Germline assignment: CDR1 ENHRY and CDR2 SYGVKD. CDR3 size: 11 residues. V was shortened by 10 bases and J by 6 bases, with 11 bases between the two germline ends.

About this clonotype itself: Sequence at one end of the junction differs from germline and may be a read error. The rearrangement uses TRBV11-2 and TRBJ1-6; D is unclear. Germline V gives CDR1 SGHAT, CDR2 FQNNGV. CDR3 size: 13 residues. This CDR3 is CVSSLDPNSPLHF. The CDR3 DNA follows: TGTGTCAGCAGCTTAGATCCTAATTCTCCGCTCCACTTT.

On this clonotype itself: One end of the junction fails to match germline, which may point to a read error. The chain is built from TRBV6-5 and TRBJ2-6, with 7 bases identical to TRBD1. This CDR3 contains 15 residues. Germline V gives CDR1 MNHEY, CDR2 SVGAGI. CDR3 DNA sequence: TGTGCCAGCACTTACAGGGGCTCCGGGGCCAACGTCCTGACTTTC. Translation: CASTYRGSGANVLTF.

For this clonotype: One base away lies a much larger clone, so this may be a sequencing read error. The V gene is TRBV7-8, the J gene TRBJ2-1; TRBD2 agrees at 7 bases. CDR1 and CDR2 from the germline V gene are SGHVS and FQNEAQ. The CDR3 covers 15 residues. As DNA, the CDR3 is TGTGCCAGCAGCTTAACCGGGACTAAGATTCTAGAGCATTTCTTC. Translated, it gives CASSLTGTKILEHFF.

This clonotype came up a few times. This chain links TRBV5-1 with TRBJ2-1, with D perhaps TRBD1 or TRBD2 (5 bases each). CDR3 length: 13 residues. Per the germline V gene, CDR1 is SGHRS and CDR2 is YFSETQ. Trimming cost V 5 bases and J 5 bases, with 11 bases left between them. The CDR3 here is CASRTGLNNEQFF. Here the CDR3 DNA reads TGCGCCAGCAGGACGGGGCTGAACAATGAGCAGTTCTTC. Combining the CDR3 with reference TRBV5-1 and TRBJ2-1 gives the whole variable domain KAGVTQTPRYLIKTRGQQVTLSCSPISGHRSVSWYQQTPGQGLQFLFEYFSETQRNKGNFPGRFSGRQFSNSRSEMNVSTLELGDSALYLCASRTGLNNEQFFGPGTRLTVL.